The clone carrying this T cell receptor (beta chain) was observed a handful of times. The antigen is not known. The data stem from a study of identical twins. Trimming took 6 bases from V and 4 from J, leaving 18 bases between them. The CDR3 has 15 amino acids. The germline CDR1 and CDR2 sequences are SNHLY and FYNNEI. Findings and caveats of the study: Where out-of-frame alpha sequences were twin-shared, they showed excess low generation probability. In cord blood, abundant beta clonotypes had fewer insertions; memory showed no trend.

Through template switching, a universal primer site was introduced, and the cDNA contained unique molecular identifiers. MiXCR was run by TCRdb on the 5' RACE reads, yielding one entry per CDR3 protein. The sample shows around 650,000 distinct CDR3 sequences, roughly 7.2% of them seen only once. In every case, the donor was a healthy Caucasian. The same specimen was also included in a second study, on yellow fever vaccine responses in identical twins.

The source material was PBMCs. This TCR was recovered from a woman younger than 35 in good health. The chain uses TRBV2 and TRBJ1-1; maybe TRBD1 (6 bases). In nucleotides, the CDR3 is TGTGCCAGCAGGCCTCGTACAGGGACTGGCACTGAAGCTTTCTTT. It encodes CASRPRTGTGTEAFF.